This TCR beta chain was observed in a study of control samples from healthy donors and cancer patients. The CDR3 length is 14 residues. Trimming stripped 5 bases from V and 0 bases from J, with 8 bases between. Per germline, CDR1 SNHLY and CDR2 FYNNEI. This clone showed up just once. Clones were sequenced by immunoSEQ multiplex PCR, and TCRdb holds only the in-frame ones, with some missing. Altogether roughly 120,000 clones are present, 80% to 90% being singletons, with the ten largest covering about an eighth. Material for sequencing was blood. This clonotype was sampled from a man aged 25-45 years in good health. The chain joins TRBV2 to TRBJ2-1; D uncertain. The DNA of the CDR3 is TGTGCCAGCAGTCGGGTAAGCTCCTACAATGAGCAGTTCTTC. Translated: CASSRVSSYNEQFF.